This TCR beta chain derives from a study of shared clonotypes between healthy human individuals. Regarding the study as a whole: Even with large depth, rarefaction showed that sorted-subset sequencing was incomplete. Clonotypes that were shared across a handful of donors made up 4.5% to 5% of naive CD4 clonotypes.

Donors were healthy HIV-negative adults without recently reported acute infections or vaccinations. Researchers partitioned CD4+ cells into CD45RA+ naive and CD45RA-negative memory subsets. The germline CDR1 and CDR2 sequences are SGHTA and FQGNSA. The CDR3 has 14 amino acids. J lost 3 bases, V lost 6 bases, and 7 bases had no gene match. Comment on this clone: The antigen is not known.

Repertoires were generated with immunoSEQ multiplex PCR, while TCRdb's copy carries only in-frame clones and drops some. The sample yields around 2.5 million clones, 93% seen once. Specimen: naive CD4+ T cells from PBMCs. Documented subset: CD45RA+ positively selected. The J gene is TRBJ2-7, the V gene TRBV7-2; the match to TRBD2 covers 8 bases. The sequence was obtained from a man aged 18 to 35 in good health. Some clones in this sample may be carry-over from other donors' samples. The CDR3 nucleotides are TGTGCCAGCAGTTCGGGACGGGGGGGCTACGAGCAGTACTTC. It codes for CASSSGRGGYEQYF.